Listed below are T cell receptor beta chains from one sample, sequenced in a study of T-cell memory formation after mild COVID-19. In TCRdb, the 5' RACE reads were re-called with MiXCR into one record per CDR3 protein. This sample has hundreds of thousands of distinct CDR3 sequences, with roughly a sixth found just once. Sequencing was performed on PBMCs or a T cell subset sorted from them (not recorded which). Receptors were obtained from an adult woman who had mild COVID-19 (a few samples of this study predate the infection). Cell type and time point are not known. Each CDR3 is given with its conserved first and last residue. The order of the fields is J gene, V gene, clone size, D gene, CDR3 protein, CDR3 DNA. D genes are given only for firm matches. Only some rows state a clone size, as once, few, many or a class for expanded clones.

TRBJ2-2	TRBV15	-	TRBD1	CATSIWTGGSGELFF	TGTGCCACCAGCATTTGGACAGGGGGGTCCGGGGAGCTGTTTTTT
TRBJ1-2	TRBV6-5	few	-	CASSYSATQNYGYTF	TGTGCCAGCAGTTACTCAGCCACACAGAACTATGGCTACACCTTC
TRBJ1-2	TRBV7-9	-	-	CASSLSAGALAYGYTF	TGTGCCAGCAGCTTAAGTGCAGGGGCCCTTGCCTATGGCTACACCTTC
TRBJ2-7	TRBV4-1	few	-	CASSQDVAVYEQYF	TGCGCCAGCAGCCAAGACGTGGCAGTCTACGAGCAGTACTTC
TRBJ2-5	TRBV20-1	few	TRBD2	CSARDSSGQETQYF	TGCAGTGCTAGGGATTCTAGCGGGCAAGAGACCCAGTACTTC
TRBJ2-7	TRBV4-2	-	TRBD2	CASSQDRSTSGIYEQYF	TGTGCCAGCAGCCAAGATAGGTCGACTAGCGGGATCTACGAGCAGTACTTC
TRBJ2-7	TRBV27	-	-	CARLPTPPSVSYEQYF	TGTGCCAGACTACCAACCCCTCCTAGCGTCTCCTACGAGCAGTACTTC
TRBJ1-1	TRBV6-5	few	-	CASSYDISGTEAFF	TGTGCCAGCAGTTACGACATTTCGGGTACTGAAGCTTTCTTT
TRBJ1-2	TRBV11-1	many	TRBD1	CASSQTGNYGYTF	TGTGCCAGCAGCCAGACAGGGAACTATGGCTACACCTTC
TRBJ2-1	TRBV19	-	-	CASSAGPLGHEQFF	TGTGCCAGTAGCGCCGGGCCCCTAGGGCATGAGCAGTTCTTC
TRBJ2-1	TRBV30	few	-	CAWSELNNEQFF	TGTGCCTGGAGTGAATTGAACAATGAGCAGTTCTTC
TRBJ2-2	TRBV6-5	-	TRBD2	CASSLKREPTGELFF	TGTGCCAGCAGTCTTAAGCGGGAACCAACCGGGGAGCTGTTTTTT
TRBJ2-2	TRBV6-1	-	-	CASIPGPNTGELFF	TGTGCCAGCATACCAGGGCCGAACACCGGGGAGCTGTTTTTT
TRBJ2-3	TRBV24-1	-	-	CATSDGGPTQYF	TGTGCCACCAGTGATGGCGGGCCTACGCAGTATTTT
TRBJ2-5	TRBV7-7	-	TRBD2	CASSQTTLAGRPQETQYF	TGTGCCAGCAGTCAAACGACTTTAGCGGGAAGGCCCCAAGAGACCCAGTACTTC
TRBJ2-2	TRBV4-1	few	-	CASSHLPGPGTGELFF	TGCGCCAGCAGCCATCTCCCGGGACCGGGCACCGGGGAGCTGTTTTTT
TRBJ2-7	TRBV12-3/TRBV12-4	few	-	CASSGLGAREQYF	TGTGCCAGCAGTGGGTTAGGGGCTAGGGAGCAGTACTTC
TRBJ2-7	TRBV7-2	few	TRBD1	CASSFPGGPSYEQYF	TGTGCCAGCAGCTTCCCAGGGGGCCCTTCCTACGAGCAGTACTTC